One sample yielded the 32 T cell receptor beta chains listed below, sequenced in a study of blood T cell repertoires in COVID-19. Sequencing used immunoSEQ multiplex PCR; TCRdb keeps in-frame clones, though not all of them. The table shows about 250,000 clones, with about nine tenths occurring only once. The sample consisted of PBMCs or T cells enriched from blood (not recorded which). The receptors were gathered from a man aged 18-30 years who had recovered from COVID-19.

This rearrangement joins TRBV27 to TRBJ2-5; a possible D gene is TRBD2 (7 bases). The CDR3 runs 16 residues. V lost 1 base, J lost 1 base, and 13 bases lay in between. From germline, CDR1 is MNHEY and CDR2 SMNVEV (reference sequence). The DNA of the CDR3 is TGTGCCAGCAGTTTATGGAGGGGGGGGATCCAAGAGACCCAGTACTTC. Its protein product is CASSLWRGGIQETQYF.

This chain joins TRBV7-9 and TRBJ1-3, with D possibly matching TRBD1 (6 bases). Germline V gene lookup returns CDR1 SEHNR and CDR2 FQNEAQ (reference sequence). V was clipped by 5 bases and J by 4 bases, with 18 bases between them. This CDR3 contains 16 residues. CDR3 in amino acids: CASSTRGSGAGNTIYF. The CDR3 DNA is TGTGCCAGCAGCACTCGGGGATCAGGGGCCGGAAACACCATATATTTT.

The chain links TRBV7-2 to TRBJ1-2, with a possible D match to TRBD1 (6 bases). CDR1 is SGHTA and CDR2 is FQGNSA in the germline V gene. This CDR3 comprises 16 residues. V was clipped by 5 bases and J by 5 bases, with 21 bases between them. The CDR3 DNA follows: TGTGCCAGCAGCATACCGCAGACAGGAGGCTATTATGGCTACACCTTC. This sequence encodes CASSIPQTGGYYGYTF.

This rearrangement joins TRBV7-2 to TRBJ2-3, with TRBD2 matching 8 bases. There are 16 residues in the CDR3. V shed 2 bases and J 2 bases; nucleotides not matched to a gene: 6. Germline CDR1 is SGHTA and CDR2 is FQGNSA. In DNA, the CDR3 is TGTGCCAGCAGCTTAACGGGAGCGGGGGCCACAGATACGCAGTATTTT. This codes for CASSLTGAGATDTQYF.

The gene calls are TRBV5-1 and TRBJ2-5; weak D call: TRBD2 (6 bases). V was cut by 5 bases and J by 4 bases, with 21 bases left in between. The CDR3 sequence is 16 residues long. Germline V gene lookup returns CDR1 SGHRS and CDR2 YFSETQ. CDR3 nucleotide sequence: TGCGCCAGCAGTCCAGGTTCGGCGGGGACGGGAGAGACCCAGTACTTC. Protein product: CASSPGSAGTGETQYF. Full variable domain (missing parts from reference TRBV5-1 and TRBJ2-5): KAGVTQTPRYLIKTRGQQVTLSCSPISGHRSVSWYQQTPGQGLQFLFEYFSETQRNKGNFPGRFSGRQFSNSRSEMNVSTLELGDSALYLCASSPGSAGTGETQYFGPGTRLLVL.

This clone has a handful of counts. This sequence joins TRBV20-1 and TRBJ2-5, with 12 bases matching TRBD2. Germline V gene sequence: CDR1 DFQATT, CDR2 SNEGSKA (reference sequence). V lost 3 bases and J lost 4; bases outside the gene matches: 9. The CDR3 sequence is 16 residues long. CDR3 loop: CSASSSGRAFRETQYF. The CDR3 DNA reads TGCAGTGCTAGTTCTAGCGGGAGGGCCTTCCGAGAGACCCAGTACTTC.

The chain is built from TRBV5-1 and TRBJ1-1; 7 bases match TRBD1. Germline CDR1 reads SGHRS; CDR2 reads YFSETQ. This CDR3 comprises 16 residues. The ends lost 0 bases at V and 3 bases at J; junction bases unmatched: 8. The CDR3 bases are TGCGCCAGCAGCTTGGTGGGGGGCAGGGGGTACACTGAAGCTTTCTTT. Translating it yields CASSLVGGRGYTEAFF.

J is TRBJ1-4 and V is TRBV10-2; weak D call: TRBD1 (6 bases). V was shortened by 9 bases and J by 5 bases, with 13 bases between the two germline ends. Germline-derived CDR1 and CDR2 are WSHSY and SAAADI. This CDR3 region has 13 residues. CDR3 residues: CASSGTRNEKLFF. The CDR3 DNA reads TGCGCCAGTTCCGGGACAAGGAATGAAAAACTGTTTTTT.

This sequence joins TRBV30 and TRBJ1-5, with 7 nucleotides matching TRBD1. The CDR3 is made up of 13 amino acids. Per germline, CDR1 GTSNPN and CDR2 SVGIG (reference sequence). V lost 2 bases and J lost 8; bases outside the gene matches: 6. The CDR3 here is CAWSRQGTEPQHF. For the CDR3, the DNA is TGTGCCTGGAGTCGACAGGGTACGGAGCCCCAGCATTTT.

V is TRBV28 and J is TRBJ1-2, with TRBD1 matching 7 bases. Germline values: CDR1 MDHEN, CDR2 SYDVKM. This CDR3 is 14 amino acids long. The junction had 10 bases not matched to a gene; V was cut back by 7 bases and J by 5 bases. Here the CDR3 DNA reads TGTGCCAGCAACGGACAGGTCCAGAGGTATGGCTACACCTTC. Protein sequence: CASNGQVQRYGYTF.

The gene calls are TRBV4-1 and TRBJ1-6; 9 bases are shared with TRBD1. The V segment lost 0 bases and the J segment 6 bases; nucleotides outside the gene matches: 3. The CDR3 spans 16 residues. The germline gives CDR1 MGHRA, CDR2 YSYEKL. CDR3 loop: CASSQDGGQGNSPLHF. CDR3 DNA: TGCGCCAGCAGCCAAGATGGGGGACAGGGTAATTCACCCCTCCACTTT.

CDR3 residues: CASTMTGGSRTF. The CDR3 DNA sequence: TGTGCCAGCACTATGACAGGGGGCTCTAGGACCTTC. This chain connects TRBV2 to TRBJ1-2; TRBD1 matches 10 bases. J was trimmed by 14 bases and V by 7 bases; bases with no gene match: 10. CDR3 length: 12 amino acids. Germline lookup yields CDR1 SNHLY and CDR2 FYNNEI.

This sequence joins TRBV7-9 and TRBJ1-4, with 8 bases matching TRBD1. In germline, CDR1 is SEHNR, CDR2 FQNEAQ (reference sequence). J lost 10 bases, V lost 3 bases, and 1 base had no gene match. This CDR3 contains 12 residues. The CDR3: CASSFDRGKLFF. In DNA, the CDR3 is TGTGCCAGCAGCTTCGACAGGGGAAAACTGTTTTTT.

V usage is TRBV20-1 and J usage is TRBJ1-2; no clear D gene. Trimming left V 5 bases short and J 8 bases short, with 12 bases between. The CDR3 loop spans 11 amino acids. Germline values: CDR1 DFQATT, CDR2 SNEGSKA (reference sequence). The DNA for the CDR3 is TGCAGTGCTTCACTCCCGCGGGGCTACACCTTC. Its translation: CSASLPRGYTF.

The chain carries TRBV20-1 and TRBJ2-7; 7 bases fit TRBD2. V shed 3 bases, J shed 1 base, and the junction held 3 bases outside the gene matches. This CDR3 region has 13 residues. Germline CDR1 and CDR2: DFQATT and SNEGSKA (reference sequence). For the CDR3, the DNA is TGCAGTGCTAGTCACGGGGGGTCCTACGAGCAGTACTTC. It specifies CSASHGGSYEQYF.

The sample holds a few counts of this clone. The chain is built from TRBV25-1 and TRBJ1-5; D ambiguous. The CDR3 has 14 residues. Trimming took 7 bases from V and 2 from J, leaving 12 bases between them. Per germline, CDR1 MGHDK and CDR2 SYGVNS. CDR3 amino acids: CASMAAEGNQPQHF. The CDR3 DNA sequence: TGTGCCAGCATGGCGGCGGAGGGCAATCAGCCCCAGCATTTT.

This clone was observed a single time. The CDR3 loop reads CASSSSVANTEAFF. In DNA, the CDR3 is TGCGCCAGCAGTAGTAGTGTCGCGAACACTGAAGCTTTCTTT. The V gene is TRBV10-2, the J gene TRBJ1-1, with D unresolved. The germline gives CDR1 WSHSY, CDR2 SAAADI. The CDR3 sequence is 14 residues long. Trimming took off 5 bases at V and 1 base at J, with 11 bases between the two ends.

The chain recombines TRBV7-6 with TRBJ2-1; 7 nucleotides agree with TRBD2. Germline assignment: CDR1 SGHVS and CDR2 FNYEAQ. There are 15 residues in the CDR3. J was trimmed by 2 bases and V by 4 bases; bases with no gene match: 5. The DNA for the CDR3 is TGTGCCAGCAGCTCAGAGCGGGGCCCCTACAATGAGCAGTTCTTC. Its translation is CASSSERGPYNEQFF.

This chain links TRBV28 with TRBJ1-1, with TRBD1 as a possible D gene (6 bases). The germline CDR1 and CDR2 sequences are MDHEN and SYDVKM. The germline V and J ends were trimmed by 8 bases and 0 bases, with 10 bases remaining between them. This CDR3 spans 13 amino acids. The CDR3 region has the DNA TGTGCCAGCGGAACAGGGATGAACACTGAAGCTTTCTTT. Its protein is CASGTGMNTEAFF.

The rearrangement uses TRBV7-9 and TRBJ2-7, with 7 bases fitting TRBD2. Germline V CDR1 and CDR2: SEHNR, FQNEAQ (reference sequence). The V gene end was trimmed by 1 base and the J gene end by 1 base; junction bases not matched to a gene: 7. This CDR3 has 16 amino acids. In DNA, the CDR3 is TGTGCCAGCAGCTTAGTTTCAGGGACTACATCCTACGAGCAGTACTTC. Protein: CASSLVSGTTSYEQYF.

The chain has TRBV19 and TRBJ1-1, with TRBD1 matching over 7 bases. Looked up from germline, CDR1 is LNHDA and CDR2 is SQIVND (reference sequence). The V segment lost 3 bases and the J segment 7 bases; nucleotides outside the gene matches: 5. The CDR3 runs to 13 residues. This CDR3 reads CASSIIGGGEAFF. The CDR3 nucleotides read TGTGCCAGTAGTATCATAGGGGGCGGTGAAGCTTTCTTT.

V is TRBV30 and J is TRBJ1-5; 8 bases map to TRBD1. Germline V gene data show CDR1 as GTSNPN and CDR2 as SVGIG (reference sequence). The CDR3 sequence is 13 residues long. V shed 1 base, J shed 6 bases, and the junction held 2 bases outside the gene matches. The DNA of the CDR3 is TGTGCCTGGAGTGCAGGGGGCATTCAGCCCCAGCATTTT. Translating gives CAWSAGGIQPQHF. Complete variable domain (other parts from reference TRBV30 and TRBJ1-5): SQTIHQWPATLVQPVGSPLSLECTVEGTSNPNLYWYRQAAGRGLQLLFYSVGIGQISSEVPQNLSASRPQDRQFILSSKKLLLSDSGFYLCAWSAGGIQPQHFGDGTRLSIL.

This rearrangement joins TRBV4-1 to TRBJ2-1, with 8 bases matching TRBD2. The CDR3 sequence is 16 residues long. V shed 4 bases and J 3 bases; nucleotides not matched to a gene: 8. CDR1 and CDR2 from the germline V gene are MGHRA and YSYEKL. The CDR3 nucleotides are TGCGCCAGCAGCCCAGGCCCTAGCGGGTTCTACAATGAGCAGTTCTTC. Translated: CASSPGPSGFYNEQFF.

CDR3 protein: CASSLRDRAASEQYF. The CDR3, as DNA: TGTGCCAGCAGTTTACGGGACAGGGCCGCCTCCGAGCAGTACTTC. The chain uses TRBV27 and TRBJ2-7; TRBD1 matches 9 bases. Germline CDR1 is MNHEY and CDR2 is SMNVEV (reference sequence). The CDR3 contains 15 residues. V was pared by 2 bases and J by 6 bases, with 8 bases of the junction left unmatched.

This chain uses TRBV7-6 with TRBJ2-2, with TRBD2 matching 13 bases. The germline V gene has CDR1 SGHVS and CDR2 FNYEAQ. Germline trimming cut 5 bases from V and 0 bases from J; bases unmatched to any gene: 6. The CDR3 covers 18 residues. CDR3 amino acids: CASSGGLAGASNTGELFF. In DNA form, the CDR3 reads TGTGCCAGCAGCGGAGGACTAGCGGGAGCATCGAACACCGGGGAGCTGTTTTTT.

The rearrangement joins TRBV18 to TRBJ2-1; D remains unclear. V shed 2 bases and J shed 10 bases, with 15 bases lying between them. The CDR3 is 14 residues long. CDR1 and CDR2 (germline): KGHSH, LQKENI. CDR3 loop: CASSPMADGKEQFF. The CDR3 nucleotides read TGTGCCAGCTCACCAATGGCCGATGGTAAGGAGCAGTTCTTC.

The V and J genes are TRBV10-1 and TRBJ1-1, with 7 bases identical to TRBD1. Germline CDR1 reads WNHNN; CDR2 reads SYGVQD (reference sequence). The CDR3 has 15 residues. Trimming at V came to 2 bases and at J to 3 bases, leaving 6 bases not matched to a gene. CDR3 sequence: CASSEGTAGDTEAFF. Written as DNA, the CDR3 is TGCGCCAGCAGTGAGGGGACAGCGGGCGACACTGAAGCTTTCTTT.

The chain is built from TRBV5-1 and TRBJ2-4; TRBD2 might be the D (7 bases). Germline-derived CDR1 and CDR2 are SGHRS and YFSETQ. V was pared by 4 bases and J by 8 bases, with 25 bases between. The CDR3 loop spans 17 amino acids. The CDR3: CASSTTRGAGVKDIQYF. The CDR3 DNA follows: TGCGCCAGCAGCACTACACGGGGGGCAGGGGTGAAGGACATTCAGTACTTC.

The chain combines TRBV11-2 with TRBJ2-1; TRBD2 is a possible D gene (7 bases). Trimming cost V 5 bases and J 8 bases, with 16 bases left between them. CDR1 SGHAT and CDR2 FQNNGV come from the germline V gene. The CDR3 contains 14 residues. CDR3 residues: CASSVGGGGDEQFF. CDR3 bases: TGTGCCAGCAGCGTAGGGGGGGGTGGCGATGAGCAGTTCTTC.

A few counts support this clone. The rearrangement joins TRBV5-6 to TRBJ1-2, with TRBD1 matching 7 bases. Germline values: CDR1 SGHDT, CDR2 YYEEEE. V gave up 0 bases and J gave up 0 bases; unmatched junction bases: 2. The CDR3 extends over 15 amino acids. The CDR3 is CASSLGDRANYGYTF. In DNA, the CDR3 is TGTGCCAGCAGCTTGGGGGACAGAGCTAACTATGGCTACACCTTC.

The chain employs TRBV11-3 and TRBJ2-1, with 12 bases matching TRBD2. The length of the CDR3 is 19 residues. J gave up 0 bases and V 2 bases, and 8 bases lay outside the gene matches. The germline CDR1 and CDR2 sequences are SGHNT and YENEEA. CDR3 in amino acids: CASSLRPGLAGSSYNEQFF. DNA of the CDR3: TGTGCCAGCAGCTTACGCCCCGGACTAGCGGGAAGCTCCTACAATGAGCAGTTCTTC.

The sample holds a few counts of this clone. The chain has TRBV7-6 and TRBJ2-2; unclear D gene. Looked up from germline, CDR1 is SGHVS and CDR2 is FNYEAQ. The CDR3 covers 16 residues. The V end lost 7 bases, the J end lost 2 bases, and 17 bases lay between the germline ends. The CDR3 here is CASTSGRLINTGELFF. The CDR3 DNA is TGTGCCAGCACCAGTGGCAGGCTTATAAACACCGGGGAGCTGTTTTTT.